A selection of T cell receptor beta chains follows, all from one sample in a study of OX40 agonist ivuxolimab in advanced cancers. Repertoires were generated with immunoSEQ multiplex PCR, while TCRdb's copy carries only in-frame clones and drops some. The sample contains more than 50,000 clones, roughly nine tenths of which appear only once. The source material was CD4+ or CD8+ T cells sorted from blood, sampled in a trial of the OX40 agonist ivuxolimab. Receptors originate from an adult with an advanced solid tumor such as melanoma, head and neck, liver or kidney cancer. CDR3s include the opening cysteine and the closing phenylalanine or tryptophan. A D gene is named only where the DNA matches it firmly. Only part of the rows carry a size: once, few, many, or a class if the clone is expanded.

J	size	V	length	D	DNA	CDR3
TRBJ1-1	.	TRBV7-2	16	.	TGTGCCAGCAGCTTAGACGGCAGGGTAGCATTCACTGAAGCTTTCTTT	CASSLDGRVAFTEAFF
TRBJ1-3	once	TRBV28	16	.	TGTGCCAGCAGCCCGGAGCAGATATACTCTGGAAACACCATATATTTT	CASSPEQIYSGNTIYF
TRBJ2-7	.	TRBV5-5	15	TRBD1	TGTGCCAGCAGCTTAGGGCTTCAGGGGGCGATCGAGCAGTACTTC	CASSLGLQGAIEQYF
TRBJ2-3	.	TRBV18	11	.	TGTGCCAGCTCACCGATAGATACGCAGTATTTT	CASSPIDTQYF
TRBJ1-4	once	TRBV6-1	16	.	TGTGCCAGCAGTGAAGTGTATCGAGCTAATAATGAAAAACTGTTTTTT	CASSEVYRANNEKLFF
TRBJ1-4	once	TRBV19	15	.	TGTGCCAGTAGTCCCCAGGGGACAACTAATGAAAAACTGTTTTTT	CASSPQGTTNEKLFF
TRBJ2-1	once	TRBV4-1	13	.	TGCGCCAGCAGCCAAGCCCTTAACAATGAGCAGTTCTTC	CASSQALNNEQFF
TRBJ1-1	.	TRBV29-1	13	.	TGCAGCGTAAGTCAGGGGCCGGACACTGAAGCTTTCTTT	CSVSQGPDTEAFF
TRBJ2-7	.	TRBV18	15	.	TGTGCCAGCTCACCTGGGGGCAGGGGTGTTAACGAGCAGTACTTC	CASSPGGRGVNEQYF
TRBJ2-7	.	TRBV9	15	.	TGTGCCAGCAGCCTTGGGACGGTAAGCTCCTACGAGCAGTACTTC	CASSLGTVSSYEQYF
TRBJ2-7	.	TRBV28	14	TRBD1	TGTGCCAGCTCCCGACAGGGGAGGTCCTACGAGCAGTACTTC	CASSRQGRSYEQYF
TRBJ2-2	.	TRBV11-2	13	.	TGTGCCAGCAGCTTCGTCTCGGGCGGGGAGCTGTTTTTT	CASSFVSGGELFF
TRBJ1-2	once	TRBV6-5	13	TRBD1	TGTGCCAGCAGTTACCGGGACAGGGATGGCTACACCTTC	CASSYRDRDGYTF
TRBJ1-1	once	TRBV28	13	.	TGTGCCAGCAATCCTCAGCGGAACACTGAAGCTTTCTTT	CASNPQRNTEAFF
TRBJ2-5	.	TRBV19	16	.	TGTGCCAGTAGTATGGGACTCCAAACGATGGCGGAGACCCAGTACTTC	CASSMGLQTMAETQYF
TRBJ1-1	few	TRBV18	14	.	TGTGCCAGCTCACCCGTAGGGGGGAACACTGAAGCTTTCTTT	CASSPVGGNTEAFF
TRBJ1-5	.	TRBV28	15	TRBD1	TGTGCCAGCAGCCCGGGGACAGGGGGCCGCCAGCCCCAGCATTTT	CASSPGTGGRQPQHF
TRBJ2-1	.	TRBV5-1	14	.	TGCGCCAGCAGGTCGGGGGCCCTTGGGGATGAGCAGTTCTTC	CASRSGALGDEQFF
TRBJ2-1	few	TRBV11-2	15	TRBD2	TGTGCCAGCAGCACCAGACTAGCGGGGAACAATGAGCAGTTCTTC	CASSTRLAGNNEQFF
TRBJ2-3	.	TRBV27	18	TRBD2	TGTGCCAGCAGTTTATCGAGGAGCGGGGGGCTAGGCACAGATACGCAGTATTTT	CASSLSRSGGLGTDTQYF
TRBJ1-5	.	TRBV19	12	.	TGTGCCAGTAGTATGGGGTATCAGCCCCAGCATTTT	CASSMGYQPQHF
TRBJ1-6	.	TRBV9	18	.	TGTGCCAGCAGCGTAGCGCCCGGGAAGAGCGCCTATAATTCACCCCTCCACTTT	CASSVAPGKSAYNSPLHF
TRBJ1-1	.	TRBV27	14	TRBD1	TGTGCCAGCAGTACTTTGACAGGGGGCACTGAAGCTTTCTTT	CASSTLTGGTEAFF
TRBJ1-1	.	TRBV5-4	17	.	TGTGCCAGCAGCTTGGCCGCGAATCTTTTGCTCAACACTGAAGCTTTCTTT	CASSLAANLLLNTEAFF
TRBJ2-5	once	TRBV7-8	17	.	TGTGCCAGCAGTCCGCCACCCCGGCTTAGCGGCCAAGAGACCCAGTACTTC	CASSPPPRLSGQETQYF
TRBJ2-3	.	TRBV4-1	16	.	TGCGCCAGCAGCCAAGTAAACCTCATTAGCACAGATACGCAGTATTTT	CASSQVNLISTDTQYF
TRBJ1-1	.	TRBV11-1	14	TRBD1	TGTGCCAGCAGCTTTCCAGGGGGTCTAACTGAAGCTTTCTTT	CASSFPGGLTEAFF
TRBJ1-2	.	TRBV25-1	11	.	TGTGCCAGCAGCGGGACTTTGCGCTACACCTTC	CASSGTLRYTF
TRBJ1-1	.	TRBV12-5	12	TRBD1	TGTGCTAGTGGTGGACAGGGTATTGGCGCTTTCTTT	CASGGQGIGAFF
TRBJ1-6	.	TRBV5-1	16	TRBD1	TGCGCCAGCAGCGTTACAGGGGCCCCCCATAATTCACCCCTCCACTTT	CASSVTGAPHNSPLHF
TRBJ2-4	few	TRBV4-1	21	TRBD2	TGCGCCAGCAGCCAAGGGGGTACGCTAGCGGGAGGGAATCTAGCCAAAAACATTCAGTACTTC	CASSQGGTLAGGNLAKNIQYF
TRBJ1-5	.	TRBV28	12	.	TGTGCCAGCAGCGCCCCCAGGCAGCCCCAGCATTTT	CASSAPRQPQHF
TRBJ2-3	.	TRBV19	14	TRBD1	TGTGCCAGCAAGGTCCCGGGACAGAGTTATACGCAGTATTTT	CASKVPGQSYTQYF
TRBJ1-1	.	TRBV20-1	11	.	TGCAGTTCAAAGGTGAACACTGAAGCTTTCTTT	CSSKVNTEAFF
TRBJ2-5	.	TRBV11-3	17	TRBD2	TGTGCCAGCAGCCCCGGGGAGGGAACCAATTCACAAGAGACCCAGTACTTC	CASSPGEGTNSQETQYF
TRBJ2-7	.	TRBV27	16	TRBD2	TGTGCCAGCAGTTTGGCAACTAGCGGGAGGGCCTACGAGCAGTACTTC	CASSLATSGRAYEQYF
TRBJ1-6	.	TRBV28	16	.	TGTGCCAGCAGTTTAACTGCAGGGGATGGTAATTCACCCCTCCACTTT	CASSLTAGDGNSPLHF
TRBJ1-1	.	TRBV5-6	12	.	TGTGCCAGCAGCCTCATATTTACTGAAGCTTTCTTT	CASSLIFTEAFF
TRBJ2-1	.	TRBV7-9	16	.	TGTGCCAGCAGCCCTAAACGCCGACTGAGCCTCAATGAGCAGTTCTTC	CASSPKRRLSLNEQFF
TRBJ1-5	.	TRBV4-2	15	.	TGTGCCAGCAGCCAAGATGCGACCGGTAATCAGCCCCAGCATTTT	CASSQDATGNQPQHF
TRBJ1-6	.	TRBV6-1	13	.	TGTGCCAGCCGTATTGGCAGTACGTCACCCCTCCACTTT	CASRIGSTSPLHF
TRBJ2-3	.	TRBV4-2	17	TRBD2	TGTGCCAGCAGCCAATTAGACGGGGGGGCTCGCACAGATACGCAGTATTTT	CASSQLDGGARTDTQYF
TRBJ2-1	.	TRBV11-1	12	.	TGTGCCAGCAGCTTATTGGTACGTGAGCAGTTCTTC	CASSLLVREQFF
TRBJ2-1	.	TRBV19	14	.	TGTGCCAGTACCCGACCAAGCTCCTACAATGAGCAGTTCTTC	CASTRPSSYNEQFF
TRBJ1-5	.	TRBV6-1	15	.	TGTGCCAGCAGAAGAGACACCGATAGCAATCAGCCCCAGCATTTT	CASRRDTDSNQPQHF
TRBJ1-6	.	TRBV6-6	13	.	TGTGCCAGCAGCCCCTCGGAGAATTCACCCCTCCACTTT	CASSPSENSPLHF